These T cell receptor beta chains were read from a single sample in a study of regulatory T cells in long-lasting Graves disease. TCRdb reprocessed the multiplex PCR reads via MiXCR and lists one record per CDR3 protein. The sample yields about 530,000 distinct CDR3 sequences, 16% seen once. This same sample was also part of a study on T cells in Graves' hyperthyroidism and ophthalmopathy.

Material: peripheral blood mononuclear cells (PBMCs), obtained at new diagnosis, from a patient treated with antithyroid drugs. Every receptor here comes from a woman between 40 and 65 years old with Graves disease. CDR3s include the opening cysteine and the closing phenylalanine or tryptophan. Fields, in order: clone size, V gene, D gene, CDR3 length, J gene, CDR3 protein, CDR3 DNA. D genes are given only for firm matches. Part of the rows lack a size; the others show once, few, many or a class for expanded clones.

-	TRBV19	-	15	TRBJ2-1	CASSNHARYWNEQFF	TGTGCCAGTAGTAACCACGCCAGGTATTGGAATGAGCAGTTCTTC
-	TRBV11-2	-	14	TRBJ1-2	CASSRGGTRYGYTF	TGTGCCAGCAGCCGTGGGGGGACCCGCTATGGCTACACCTTC
few	TRBV19	-	14	TRBJ1-5	CASSTPAWGQPQHF	TGTGCCAGTAGTACTCCAGCCTGGGGTCAGCCCCAGCATTTT
many	TRBV20-1	-	11	TRBJ1-1	CSVPLVTEAFF	TGCAGTGTCCCCCTGGTCACTGAAGCTTTCTTT
few	TRBV20-1	-	13	TRBJ2-7	CSAIIGTRYEQYF	TGCAGTGCTATTATTGGGACTCGCTACGAGCAGTACTTC
-	TRBV7-2	-	15	TRBJ2-5	CASSLVWPFEETQYF	TGTGCCAGCAGCTTAGTTTGGCCTTTTGAAGAGACCCAGTACTTC
many	TRBV6-2/TRBV6-3	-	14	TRBJ2-3	CASIQQRSTDTQYF	TGTGCCAGCATTCAGCAGCGAAGCACAGATACGCAGTATTTT
many	TRBV7-3	-	15	TRBJ1-2	CASSPTGTEPYGYTF	TGTGCCAGCAGCCCAACCGGGACGGAGCCTTATGGCTACACCTTC
many	TRBV10-2	-	13	TRBJ1-1	CASSESGWTEAFF	TGCGCCAGCAGTGAGTCGGGGTGGACTGAAGCTTTCTTT
few	TRBV4-1	-	18	TRBJ2-1	CASSQDVVRQGIYNEQFF	TGCGCCAGCAGCCAAGATGTTGTACGGCAGGGGATCTACAATGAGCAGTTCTTC
many	TRBV13	-	13	TRBJ2-5	CASSLRVGQTQYF	TGTGCCAGCAGCTTAAGGGTAGGGCAGACCCAGTACTTC
many	TRBV28	-	12	TRBJ1-6	CASSLLHSPLHF	TGTGCCAGCAGTTTATTGCATTCACCCCTCCACTTT
-	TRBV20-1	-	12	TRBJ1-2	CSAQGSSYGYTF	TGCAGTGCCCAGGGCTCCTCCTATGGCTACACCTTC
many	TRBV2	-	15	TRBJ2-7	CASSGEANFSYEQYF	TGTGCCAGCAGTGGGGAGGCTAACTTCTCCTACGAGCAGTACTTC
many	TRBV30	TRBD2	13	TRBJ2-4	CAWSGGAGDIQYF	TGTGCCTGGAGTGGCGGGGCGGGGGACATTCAGTACTTC
few	TRBV7-8	-	13	TRBJ1-5	CASSLARSQPQHF	TGTGCCAGCAGCTTAGCGCGTAGTCAGCCCCAGCATTTT
many	TRBV20-1	TRBD2	13	TRBJ2-5	CSARAGGEETQYF	TGCAGTGCTAGGGCGGGGGGCGAGGAGACCCAGTACTTC
few	TRBV30	TRBD1	13	TRBJ1-2	CAWSSTGGGGYTF	TGTGCCTGGAGTTCGACAGGGGGAGGTGGCTACACCTTC
-	TRBV19	-	17	TRBJ1-5	CASTKLGAADISQPQHF	TGTGCCAGTACTAAATTGGGGGCAGCGGACATCAGTCAGCCCCAGCATTTT
-	TRBV5-1	-	13	TRBJ1-2	CASKSAGLDGYTF	TGCGCCAGCAAGAGCGCCGGCCTGGATGGCTACACCTTC
-	TRBV19	TRBD1	16	TRBJ1-1	CASTRQGTPGNTEAFF	TGTGCCAGTACCCGACAGGGGACCCCCGGGAACACTGAAGCTTTCTTT
many	TRBV18	-	14	TRBJ1-1	CASSPDLVGTEAFF	TGTGCCAGCTCACCGGACCTGGTAGGGACTGAAGCTTTCTTT
-	TRBV5-4	-	15	TRBJ2-4	CASSFGGSAKNIQYF	TGTGCCAGCAGCTTCGGTGGGTCAGCCAAAAACATTCAGTACTTC
-	TRBV11-2	-	13	TRBJ1-3	CASSLEGRNTIYF	TGTGCCAGCAGCTTAGAGGGGAGAAACACCATATATTTT
many	TRBV5-5	-	15	TRBJ2-5	CASSTPSAAQETQYF	TGTGCCAGCAGCACCCCCTCGGCGGCCCAAGAGACCCAGTACTTC
-	TRBV10-2	-	16	TRBJ1-2	CASSEPGWGAYYGYTF	TGCGCCAGCAGTGAGCCGGGTTGGGGCGCTTACTATGGCTACACCTTC
-	TRBV7-8	-	19	TRBJ2-6	CASSWGVRPSGSGANVLTF	TGTGCCAGCAGCTGGGGGGTACGACCCTCCGGCTCTGGGGCCAACGTCCTGACTTTC
many	TRBV3-1	-	12	TRBJ2-2	CASSPLNRELFF	TGTGCCAGCAGCCCTCTTAACAGGGAACTGTTTTTT
many	TRBV11-2	-	15	TRBJ1-2	CASSLGFGLYGGYTF	TGTGCCAGCAGCTTAGGTTTCGGATTGTATGGTGGCTACACCTTC
-	TRBV6-5	-	17	TRBJ1-5	CASSYSTGGDSNQPQHF	TGTGCCAGCAGTTACTCGACTGGGGGGGATAGCAATCAGCCCCAGCATTTT
many	TRBV12-3/TRBV12-4	-	12	TRBJ1-3	CASSIFGNTIYF	TGTGCCAGCAGTATCTTTGGAAACACCATATATTTT
many	TRBV7-9	-	16	TRBJ2-3	CASSLLVGASPDTQYF	TGTGCCAGCAGCTTGTTGGTAGGGGCGAGTCCAGATACGCAGTATTTT
-	TRBV19	-	12	TRBJ1-2	CASLDGNYGYTF	TGTGCCAGTCTTGACGGTAACTATGGCTACACCTTC
few	TRBV15	TRBD1	14	TRBJ1-2	CATSYRDRLEGYTF	TGTGCCACCAGCTACAGGGACAGGTTGGAAGGCTACACCTTC
few	TRBV3-1	-	16	TRBJ1-1	CASSPSTSGLNTEAFF	TGTGCCAGCAGCCCCTCTACTAGCGGGCTGAACACTGAAGCTTTCTTT
-	TRBV5-4	-	15	TRBJ2-1	CASSSSRDGRNEQFF	TGTGCCAGCAGCTCCTCACGGGACGGACGGAATGAGCAGTTCTTC
many	TRBV3-1	TRBD1	16	TRBJ1-2	CASSQDRTGGTYGYTF	TGTGCCAGCAGCCAAGATCGGACAGGGGGCACATATGGCTACACCTTC
few	TRBV4-1	-	14	TRBJ1-1	CASSQVKGVAEAFF	TGCGCCAGCAGCCAAGTGAAGGGTGTGGCTGAAGCTTTCTTT
many	TRBV3-1	-	15	TRBJ1-1	CASSQVSTSNTEAFF	TGTGCCAGCAGCCAAGTTTCGACCTCGAACACTGAAGCTTTCTTT
few	TRBV18	-	14	TRBJ2-7	CASSLSTETYEQYF	TGTGCCAGCTCACTTTCGACCGAGACCTACGAGCAGTACTTC
many	TRBV6-1	TRBD1	16	TRBJ1-1	CASSPIGTAMNTEAFF	TGTGCCAGCAGTCCTATTGGGACAGCTATGAACACTGAAGCTTTCTTT
many	TRBV12-5	-	15	TRBJ2-3	CASGLGVPRSDTQYF	TGTGCTAGTGGTTTGGGGGTTCCTCGCTCAGATACGCAGTATTTT
many	TRBV12-3/TRBV12-4	-	16	TRBJ1-2	CASSLGVVSQNYGYTF	TGTGCCAGCAGTTTGGGGGTGGTCAGCCAGAACTATGGCTACACCTTC